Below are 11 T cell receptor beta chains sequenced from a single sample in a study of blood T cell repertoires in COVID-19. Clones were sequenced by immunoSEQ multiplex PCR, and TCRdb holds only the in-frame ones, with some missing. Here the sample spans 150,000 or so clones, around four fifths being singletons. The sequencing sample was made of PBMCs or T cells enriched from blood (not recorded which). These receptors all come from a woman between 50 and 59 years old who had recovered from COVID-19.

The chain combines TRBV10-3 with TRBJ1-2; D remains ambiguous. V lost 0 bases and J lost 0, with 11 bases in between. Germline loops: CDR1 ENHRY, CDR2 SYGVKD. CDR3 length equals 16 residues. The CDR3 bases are TGTGCCATCAGTGAGTCGAAAACAGCATCTAACTATGGCTACACCTTC. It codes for CAISESKTASNYGYTF.

CDR3 nucleotide sequence: TGTGCCAGTAATCCCCGGACAGGGCGGGATACGCAGTATTTT. Protein: CASNPRTGRDTQYF. The chain combines TRBV19 with TRBJ2-3; TRBD1 aligns across 8 bases. The length of the CDR3 is 14 residues. Germline V gene lookup returns CDR1 LNHDA and CDR2 SQIVND (reference sequence). Trimming at V came to 7 bases and at J to 6 bases, leaving 9 bases not matched to a gene. The whole variable domain, filled in from reference TRBV19 and TRBJ2-3, reads DGGITQSPKYLFRKEGQNVTLSCEQNLNHDAMYWYRQDPGQGLRLIYYSQIVNDFQKGDIAEGYSVSREKKESFPLTVTSAQKNPTAFYLCASNPRTGRDTQYFGPGTRLTVL.

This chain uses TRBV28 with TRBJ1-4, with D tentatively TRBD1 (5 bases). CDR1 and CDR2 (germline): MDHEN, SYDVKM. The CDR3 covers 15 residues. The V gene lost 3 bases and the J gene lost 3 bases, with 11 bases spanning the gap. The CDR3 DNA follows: TGTGCCAGCAGTTTCGGGGGGGTTGCTAATGAAAAACTGTTTTTT. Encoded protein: CASSFGGVANEKLFF.

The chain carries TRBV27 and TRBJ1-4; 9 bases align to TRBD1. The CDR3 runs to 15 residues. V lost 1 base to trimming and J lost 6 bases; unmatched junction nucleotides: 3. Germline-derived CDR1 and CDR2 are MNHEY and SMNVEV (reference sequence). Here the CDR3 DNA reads TGTGCCAGCAGTTTATTGGGACAGGGATATGAAAAACTGTTTTTT. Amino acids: CASSLLGQGYEKLFF.

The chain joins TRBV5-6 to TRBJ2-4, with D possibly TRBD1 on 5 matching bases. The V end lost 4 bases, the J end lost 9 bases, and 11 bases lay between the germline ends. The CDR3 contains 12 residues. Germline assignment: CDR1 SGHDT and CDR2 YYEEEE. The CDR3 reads CASSQTVGIQYF. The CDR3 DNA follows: TGTGCCAGCAGCCAGACAGTAGGCATTCAGTACTTC.

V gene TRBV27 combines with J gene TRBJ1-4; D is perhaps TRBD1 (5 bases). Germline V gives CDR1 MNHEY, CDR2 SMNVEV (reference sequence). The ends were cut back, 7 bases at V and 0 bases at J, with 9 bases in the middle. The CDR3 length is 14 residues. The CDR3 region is CASTGVATNEKLFF. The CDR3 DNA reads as TGTGCCAGCACGGGGGTTGCAACTAATGAAAAACTGTTTTTT. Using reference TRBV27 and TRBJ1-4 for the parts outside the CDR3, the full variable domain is EAQVTQNPRYLITVTGKKLTVTCSQNMNHEYMSWYRQDPGLGLRQIYYSMNVEVTDKGDVPEGYKVSRKEKRNFPLILESPSPNQTSLYFCASTGVATNEKLFFGSGTQLSVL.

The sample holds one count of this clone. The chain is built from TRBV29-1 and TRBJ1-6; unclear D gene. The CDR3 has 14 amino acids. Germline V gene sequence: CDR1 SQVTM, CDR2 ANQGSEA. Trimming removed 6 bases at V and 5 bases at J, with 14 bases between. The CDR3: CSVQAEGNNSPLHF. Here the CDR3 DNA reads TGCAGCGTCCAGGCCGAAGGCAATAATTCACCCCTCCACTTT.

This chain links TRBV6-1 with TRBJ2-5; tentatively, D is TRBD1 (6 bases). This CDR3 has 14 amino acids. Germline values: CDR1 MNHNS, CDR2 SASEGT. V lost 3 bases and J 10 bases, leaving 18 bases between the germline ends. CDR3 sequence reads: CASSEGARPNLQYF. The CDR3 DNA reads TGTGCCAGCAGTGAGGGGGCTAGACCGAACCTCCAGTACTTC.

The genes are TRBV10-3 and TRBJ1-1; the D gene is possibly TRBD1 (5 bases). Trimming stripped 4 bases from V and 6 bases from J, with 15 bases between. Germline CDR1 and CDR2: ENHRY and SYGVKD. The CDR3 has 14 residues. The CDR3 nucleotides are TGTGCCATCAGTGCGTCGGAGGGACCGGCTGAAGCTTTCTTT. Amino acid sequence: CAISASEGPAEAFF.

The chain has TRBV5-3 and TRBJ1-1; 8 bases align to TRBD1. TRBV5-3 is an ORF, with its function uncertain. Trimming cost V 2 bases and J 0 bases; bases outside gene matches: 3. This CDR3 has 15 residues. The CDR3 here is CARSLWTGLNTEAFF. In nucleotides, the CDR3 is TGTGCCAGAAGCTTATGGACAGGGTTGAACACTGAAGCTTTCTTT.

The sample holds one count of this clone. The CDR3 DNA reads TGTGCCAGCAGCCCCGGGACAGCGAACACTGAAGCTTTCTTT. Its translation is CASSPGTANTEAFF. The J gene is TRBJ1-1, the V gene TRBV7-2; 7 bases match TRBD1. The V and J ends lost 5 bases and 1 base, in that order; junction bases with no gene match: 4. This CDR3 has 14 residues. In germline, CDR1 is SGHTA, CDR2 FQGNSA. The whole variable domain, remainder taken from reference TRBV7-2 and TRBJ1-1, is GAGVSQSPSNKVTEKGKDVELRCDPISGHTALYWYRQSLGQGLEFLIYFQGNSAPDKSGLPSDRFSAERTGGSVSTLTIQRTQQEDSAVYLCASSPGTANTEAFFGQGTRLTVV.